This entry is about one T cell receptor beta chain. The target antigen is unknown. This CDR3 is built from 14 residues. Germline V gives CDR1 MDHEN, CDR2 SYDVKM. V dropped 5 bases and J dropped 6 bases, with 14 bases sitting between them. Assay: immunoSEQ multiplex PCR; the TCRdb copy retains only in-frame clones and omits some. The table lists 25,000 to 30,000 clones, about nine tenths of them singletons. These data come from a study of monozygotic twins with cystic fibrosis. Study details: Library input was three micrograms of fragmented DNA, with approximately 16 PCR cycles.

The study, taken as a whole, reports: V usage most resembled the co-twin in 13 of 16 pairs. Unrelated CF individuals shared fewer identical clonotypes than monozygotic CF twins.

Sequenced: blood. The chain has TRBV28 and TRBJ1-5; weak D call: TRBD1 (6 bases). The clonotype originates from a girl aged 2 to 10 with cystic fibrosis. For the CDR3, the DNA is TGTGCCAGCAGTCAAACAGGGAAGGGTCAGCCCCAGCATTTT. It translates to CASSQTGKGQPQHF.